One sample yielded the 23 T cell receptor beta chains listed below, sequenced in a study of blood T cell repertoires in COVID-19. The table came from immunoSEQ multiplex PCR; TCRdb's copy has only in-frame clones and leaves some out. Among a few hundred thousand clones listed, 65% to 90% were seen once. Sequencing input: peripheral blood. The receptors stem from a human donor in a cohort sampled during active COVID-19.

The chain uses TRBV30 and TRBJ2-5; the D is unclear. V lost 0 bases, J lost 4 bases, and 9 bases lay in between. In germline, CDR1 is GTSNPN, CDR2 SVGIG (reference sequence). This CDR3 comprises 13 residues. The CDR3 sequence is CAWSVRGPETQYF. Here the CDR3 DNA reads TGTGCCTGGAGTGTACGTGGGCCAGAGACCCAGTACTTC.

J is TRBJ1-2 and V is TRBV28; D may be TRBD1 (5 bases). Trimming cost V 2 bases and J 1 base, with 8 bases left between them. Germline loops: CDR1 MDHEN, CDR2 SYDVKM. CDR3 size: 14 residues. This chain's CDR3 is CASSLLGGNYGYTF. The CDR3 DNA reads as TGTGCCAGCAGTTTACTGGGGGGTAACTATGGCTACACCTTC.

This CDR3 reads CASSPGRSKETQYF. CDR3 nucleotide sequence: TGTGCCAGCTCACCAGGGAGATCGAAAGAGACCCAGTACTTC. The chain combines TRBV18 with TRBJ2-5; tentatively, D is TRBD2 (5 bases). Trimming pared 2 bases from V and 3 bases from J, leaving 10 bases between. Germline V CDR1 and CDR2: KGHSH, LQKENI. The CDR3 has 14 residues.

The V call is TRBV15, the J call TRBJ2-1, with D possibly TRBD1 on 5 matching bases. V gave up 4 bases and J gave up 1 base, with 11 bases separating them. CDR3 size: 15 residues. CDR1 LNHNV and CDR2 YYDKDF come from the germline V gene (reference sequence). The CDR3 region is CATSKGPKSYNEQFF. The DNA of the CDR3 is TGTGCCACCAGCAAGGGGCCAAAGTCCTACAATGAGCAGTTCTTC.

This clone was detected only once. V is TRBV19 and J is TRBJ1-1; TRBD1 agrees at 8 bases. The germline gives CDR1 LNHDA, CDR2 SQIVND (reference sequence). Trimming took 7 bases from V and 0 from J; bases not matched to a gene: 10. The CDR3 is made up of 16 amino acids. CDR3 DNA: TGTGCCAGTAAAGGACAGGGTACTATCATGAACACTGAAGCTTTCTTT. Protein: CASKGQGTIMNTEAFF.

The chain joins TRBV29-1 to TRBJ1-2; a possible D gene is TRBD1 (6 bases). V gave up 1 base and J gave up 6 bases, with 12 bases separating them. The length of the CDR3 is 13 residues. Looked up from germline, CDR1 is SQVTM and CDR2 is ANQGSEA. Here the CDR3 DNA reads TGCAGCGTTGAAGCAAAGGGGGTGCATGGCTACACCTTC. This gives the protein CSVEAKGVHGYTF.

The CDR3 DNA follows: TGTGCCAGCAGTTTACGAATGACAGGGTCCATTCAGTACTTC. This encodes CASSLRMTGSIQYF. This chain uses TRBV28 with TRBJ2-4; 7 nucleotides agree with TRBD1. This CDR3 contains 14 residues. The V gene's germline CDR1 is MDHEN and CDR2 SYDVKM. Trimming cost V 2 bases and J 9 bases; bases outside gene matches: 7.

The CDR3 reads CASIRRLAGHQETQYF. The CDR3 region has the DNA TGTGCCAGCATACGAAGACTAGCGGGCCACCAAGAGACCCAGTACTTC. The chain combines TRBV28 with TRBJ2-5; TRBD2 matches at 10 bases. This CDR3 comprises 16 residues. Germline CDR1 reads MDHEN; CDR2 reads SYDVKM. V dropped 7 bases and J dropped 0; count of bases not matched to a gene: 8.

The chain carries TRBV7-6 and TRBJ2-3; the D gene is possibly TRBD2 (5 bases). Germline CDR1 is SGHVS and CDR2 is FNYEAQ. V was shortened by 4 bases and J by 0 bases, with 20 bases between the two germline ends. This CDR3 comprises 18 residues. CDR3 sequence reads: CASSSLPLDGMSTDTQYF. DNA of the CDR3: TGTGCCAGCAGCTCGCTACCGCTCGACGGGATGAGCACAGATACGCAGTATTTT.

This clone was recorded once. The chain's CDR3 is CASSLGTGTYNEQFF. CDR3 coding DNA: TGCGCCAGCAGCTTAGGGACAGGTACTTACAATGAGCAGTTCTTC. J is TRBJ2-1 and V is TRBV5-1, with 8 bases lining up with TRBD1. The germline CDR1 and CDR2 sequences are SGHRS and YFSETQ. The CDR3 consists of 15 residues. The V gene end was trimmed by 2 bases and the J gene end by 4 bases; junction bases not matched to a gene: 5. Looking up the rest from reference TRBV5-1 and TRBJ2-1 gives the full variable domain: KAGVTQTPRYLIKTRGQQVTLSCSPISGHRSVSWYQQTPGQGLQFLFEYFSETQRNKGNFPGRFSGRQFSNSRSEMNVSTLELGDSALYLCASSLGTGTYNEQFFGPGTRLTVL.

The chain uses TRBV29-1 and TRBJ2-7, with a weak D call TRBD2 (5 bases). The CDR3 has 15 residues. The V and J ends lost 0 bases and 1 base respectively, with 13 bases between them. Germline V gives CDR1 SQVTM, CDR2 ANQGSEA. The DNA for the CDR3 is TGCAGCGTTGAAGATCGTGTCGGGGTGTCCTACGAGCAGTACTTC. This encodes CSVEDRVGVSYEQYF.

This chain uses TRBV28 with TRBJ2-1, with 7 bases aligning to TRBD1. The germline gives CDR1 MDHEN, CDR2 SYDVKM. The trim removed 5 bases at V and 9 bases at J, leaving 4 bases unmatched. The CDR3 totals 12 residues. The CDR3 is CASSRTGFEQFF. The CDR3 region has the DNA TGTGCCAGCAGTAGGACAGGTTTTGAGCAGTTCTTC.

CDR3 coding DNA: TGTGCCAGCAGAGTGGGCCAGTACACTGAAGCTTTCTTT. As protein: CASRVGQYTEAFF. J is TRBJ1-1 and V is TRBV6-5; no firm D call. V lost 6 bases, J lost 3 bases, and 11 bases lay in between. The CDR3 loop spans 13 amino acids. The germline CDR1 and CDR2 sequences are MNHEY and SVGAGI.

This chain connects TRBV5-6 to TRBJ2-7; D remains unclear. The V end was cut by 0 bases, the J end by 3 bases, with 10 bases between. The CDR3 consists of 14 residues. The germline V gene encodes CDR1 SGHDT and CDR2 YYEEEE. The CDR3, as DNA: TGTGCCAGCAGCTTGGCCATCACAATCTACGAGCAGTACTTC. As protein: CASSLAITIYEQYF.

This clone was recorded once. The CDR3, as DNA: TGTGCCAGCAGCGTCCACGGGAGTGTCACAGATACGCAGTATTTT. This sequence encodes CASSVHGSVTDTQYF. The J gene is TRBJ2-3, the V gene TRBV5-4; D possibly corresponds to TRBD2 (6 bases). The CDR3 covers 15 residues. In germline, CDR1 is SGHNT, CDR2 YYREEE (reference sequence). Trimming took off 4 bases at V and 2 bases at J, with 14 bases between the two ends.

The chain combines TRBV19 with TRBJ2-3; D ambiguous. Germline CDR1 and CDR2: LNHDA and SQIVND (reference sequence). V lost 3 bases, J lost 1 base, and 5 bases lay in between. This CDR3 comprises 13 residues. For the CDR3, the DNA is TGTGCCAGTAGTATCACAGGCACAGATACGCAGTATTTT. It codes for CASSITGTDTQYF. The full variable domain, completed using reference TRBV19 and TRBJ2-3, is DGGITQSPKYLFRKEGQNVTLSCEQNLNHDAMYWYRQDPGQGLRLIYYSQIVNDFQKGDIAEGYSVSREKKESFPLTVTSAQKNPTAFYLCASSITGTDTQYFGPGTRLTVL.

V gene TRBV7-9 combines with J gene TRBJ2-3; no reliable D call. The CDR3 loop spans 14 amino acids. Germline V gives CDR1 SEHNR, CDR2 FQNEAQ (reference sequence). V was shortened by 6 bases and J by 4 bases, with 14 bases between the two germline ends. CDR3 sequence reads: CASRTIGRADTQYF. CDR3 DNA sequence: TGTGCCAGCAGAACTATTGGCCGGGCAGATACGCAGTATTTT.

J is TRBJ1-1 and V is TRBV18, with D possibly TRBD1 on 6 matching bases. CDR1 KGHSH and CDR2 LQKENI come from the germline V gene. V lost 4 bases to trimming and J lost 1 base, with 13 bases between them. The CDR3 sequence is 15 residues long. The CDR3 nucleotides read TGTGCCAGCTCACAACAACAGGGTGAGAACACTGAAGCTTTCTTT. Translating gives CASSQQQGENTEAFF.

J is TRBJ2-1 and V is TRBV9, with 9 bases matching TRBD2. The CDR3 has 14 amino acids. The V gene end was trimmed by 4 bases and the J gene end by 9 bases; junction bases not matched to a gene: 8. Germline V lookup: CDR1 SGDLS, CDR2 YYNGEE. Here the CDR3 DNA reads TGTGCCAGCAGCCCAGGGGGTAGCGGGAGTGAGCAGTTCTTC. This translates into CASSPGGSGSEQFF.

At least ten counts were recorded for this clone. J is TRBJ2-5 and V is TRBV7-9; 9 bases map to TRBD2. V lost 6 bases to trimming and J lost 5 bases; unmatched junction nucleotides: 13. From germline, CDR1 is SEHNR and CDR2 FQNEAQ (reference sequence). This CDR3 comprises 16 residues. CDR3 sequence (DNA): TGTGCCAGCAGTACCGGGACTAGCCCCTTTCGTGAGACCCAGTACTTC. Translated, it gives CASSTGTSPFRETQYF.

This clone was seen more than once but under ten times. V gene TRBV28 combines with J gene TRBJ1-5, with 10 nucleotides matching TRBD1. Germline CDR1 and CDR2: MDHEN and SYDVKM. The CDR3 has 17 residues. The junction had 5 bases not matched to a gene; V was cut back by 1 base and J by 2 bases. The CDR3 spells CASSLFRGTGGNQPQHF. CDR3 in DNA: TGTGCCAGCAGTTTATTTAGGGGGACAGGGGGCAATCAGCCCCAGCATTTT.

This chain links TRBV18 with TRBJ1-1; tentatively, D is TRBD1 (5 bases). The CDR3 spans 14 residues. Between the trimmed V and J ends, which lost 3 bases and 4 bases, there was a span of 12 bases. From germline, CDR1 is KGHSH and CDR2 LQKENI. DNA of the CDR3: TGTGCCAGCTCACCGGACCCGGGGGGCACTGAAGCTTTCTTT. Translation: CASSPDPGGTEAFF.

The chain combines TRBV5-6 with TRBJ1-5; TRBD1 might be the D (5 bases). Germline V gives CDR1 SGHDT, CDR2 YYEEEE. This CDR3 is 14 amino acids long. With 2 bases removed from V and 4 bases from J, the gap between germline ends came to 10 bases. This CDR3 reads CASSFGRVNQPQHF. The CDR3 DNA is TGTGCCAGCAGCTTCGGCAGGGTGAATCAGCCCCAGCATTTT.